The 20 T cell receptor beta chains below all came from one sample that was sequenced in a study of cytomegalovirus exposure and HLA in healthy donors. The PCR was carried out with 60 Vbeta primers and 13 Jbeta primers. Measured with immunoSEQ multiplex PCR; TCRdb has only the in-frame clones, and not every one. The sample holds 140,000 or so clones; roughly three quarters are singletons and the top ten take about 3.2%. The specimen sequenced was PBMCs. The source of these receptors is a female donor in good health and CMV-seronegative.

V usage is TRBV6-5 and J usage is TRBJ1-1; D unclear. V lost 6 bases, J lost 2 bases, and 10 bases lay in between. The germline CDR1 and CDR2 sequences are MNHEY and SVGAGI. This CDR3 comprises 13 residues. CDR3: CASRPGLNTEAFF. The CDR3 DNA sequence: TGTGCCAGCAGGCCCGGACTTAACACTGAAGCTTTCTTT.

The rearrangement uses TRBV7-9 and TRBJ2-3; the D gene is possibly TRBD2 (5 bases). The CDR3 has 16 residues. Germline V lookup: CDR1 SEHNR, CDR2 FQNEAQ (reference sequence). V was trimmed by 6 bases and J by 0 bases, leaving 16 bases between them. The CDR3 loop is CASRGSLAASTDTQYF. The CDR3 coding sequence is TGTGCCAGCAGGGGGTCGCTAGCTGCTAGCACAGATACGCAGTATTTT.

The rearrangement uses TRBV5-6 and TRBJ2-7, with 7 bases identical to TRBD1. CDR1 SGHDT and CDR2 YYEEEE come from the germline V gene. With 4 bases clipped from V and 2 bases from J, the junction kept 12 bases outside the gene matches. This CDR3 contains 16 residues. In DNA, the CDR3 is TGTGCCAGCAGCCCCAATGGCAGGGGGAATGCCTACGAGCAGTACTTC. Its protein is CASSPNGRGNAYEQYF.

The chain has TRBV6-1 and TRBJ2-3; 8 nucleotides align to TRBD1. The CDR3 has 15 amino acids. V lost 2 bases and J lost 4; bases outside the gene matches: 5. Germline V gene sequence: CDR1 MNHNS, CDR2 SASEGT. The CDR3 sequence is CASSERTGWADTQYF. The CDR3 region has the DNA TGTGCCAGCAGTGAAAGGACAGGGTGGGCAGATACGCAGTATTTT.

This clone was observed a handful of times. The gene calls are TRBV5-1 and TRBJ1-1, with D possibly TRBD1 on 6 matching bases. CDR1 and CDR2 (germline): SGHRS, YFSETQ. The CDR3 has 15 amino acids. The germline V and J ends were trimmed by 0 bases and 3 bases, with 12 bases remaining between them. The CDR3 DNA is TGCGCCAGCAGCTTGGGAACAGGGTTGTACACTGAAGCTTTCTTT. Residues: CASSLGTGLYTEAFF.

This clone came up a few times. This chain links TRBV5-6 with TRBJ2-3; 11 bases agree with TRBD2. V gave up 6 bases and J gave up 1 base; unmatched junction bases: 4. The CDR3 runs 15 residues. From germline, CDR1 is SGHDT and CDR2 YYEEEE. CDR3 bases: TGTGCCAGCAACACGGGACTAGCGGGCACAGATACGCAGTATTTT. This translates into CASNTGLAGTDTQYF.

This clone was observed a few times. V and J are TRBV7-3 and TRBJ2-1, with 10 bases aligning to TRBD2. This CDR3 has 15 amino acids. Germline assignment: CDR1 SGHTA and CDR2 FQGTGA. V dropped 3 bases and J dropped 5; count of bases not matched to a gene: 4. DNA for the CDR3: TGTGCCAGCAGCTTGCGGCTAGCGGGAGACAATGAGCAGTTCTTC. Translation: CASSLRLAGDNEQFF.

This clone came up a few times. The genes are TRBV2 and TRBJ1-4; 9 bases align to TRBD1. CDR1 and CDR2 (germline): SNHLY, FYNNEI. V was pared by 6 bases and J by 8 bases, with 7 bases of the junction left unmatched. This CDR3 is built from 14 residues. This CDR3 is CASSETGGREKLFF. The CDR3 DNA is TGTGCCAGCAGCGAGACAGGGGGTAGGGAAAAACTGTTTTTT.

This chain uses TRBV7-3 with TRBJ2-7; the D gene is possibly TRBD1 (5 bases). This CDR3 comprises 10 residues. In germline, CDR1 is SGHTA, CDR2 FQGTGA. CDR3 DNA sequence: TGTGGCCTAAAAGGGGACGAGCAGTACTTC. Protein: CGLKGDEQYF.

This sequence joins TRBV25-1 and TRBJ2-1; a possible D gene is TRBD2 (6 bases). The CDR3 runs to 15 residues. Deletions cut 5 bases from V and 4 bases from J, with 15 bases between. Germline V gene data show CDR1 as MGHDK and CDR2 as SYGVNS. The CDR3 DNA sequence: TGTGCCAGCAGTCCCACCCCAGGGACTTACAATGAGCAGTTCTTC. Translation gives CASSPTPGTYNEQFF.

J is TRBJ1-1 and V is TRBV30, with 7 bases identical to TRBD1. This CDR3 is 13 amino acids long. The junction had 3 bases not matched to a gene; V was cut back by 4 bases and J by 1 base. Per the germline V gene, CDR1 is GTSNPN and CDR2 is SVGIG (reference sequence). CDR3 nucleotide sequence: TGTGCCTGGAAGGCAGGGGGGAACACTGAAGCTTTCTTT. Its protein is CAWKAGGNTEAFF. Using reference TRBV30 and TRBJ1-1 for the parts outside the CDR3, the full variable domain is SQTIHQWPATLVQPVGSPLSLECTVEGTSNPNLYWYRQAAGRGLQLLFYSVGIGQISSEVPQNLSASRPQDRQFILSSKKLLLSDSGFYLCAWKAGGNTEAFFGQGTRLTVV.

J is TRBJ2-7 and V is TRBV10-3, with D possibly being TRBD1 (6 bases). The V gene lost 1 base and the J gene lost 3 bases, with 10 bases spanning the gap. Germline V gene lookup returns CDR1 ENHRY and CDR2 SYGVKD. The CDR3 is 14 residues long. CDR3 sequence: CAISEYRERYEQYF. CDR3 sequence (DNA): TGTGCCATCAGTGAGTACAGGGAGCGCTACGAGCAGTACTTC.

The rearrangement joins TRBV7-9 to TRBJ2-3; TRBD2 matches 9 bases. The germline CDR1 and CDR2 sequences are SEHNR and FQNEAQ (reference sequence). Trimming took 5 bases from V and 6 from J; bases not matched to a gene: 18. The CDR3 is 18 amino acids. This CDR3 reads CASSGWVLAGRFGDTQYF. In DNA form, the CDR3 reads TGTGCCAGCAGCGGATGGGTTCTAGCGGGACGTTTTGGTGATACGCAGTATTTT.

The J gene is TRBJ1-5, the V gene TRBV5-5; TRBD1 aligns across 9 bases. The CDR3 consists of 15 residues. V shed 1 base and J 7 bases; nucleotides not matched to a gene: 6. Per the germline V gene, CDR1 is SGHKS and CDR2 is YYEKEE (reference sequence). The CDR3 loop reads CASSLSTGGLQPQHF. The CDR3, as DNA: TGTGCCAGCAGCTTGTCCACAGGGGGCTTGCAGCCCCAGCATTTT.

The chain recombines TRBV25-1 with TRBJ2-5; TRBD1 matches 8 bases. The V gene's germline CDR1 is MGHDK and CDR2 SYGVNS. V trimming: 1 base; J trimming: 5 bases; junction bases outside the gene matches: 9. The length of the CDR3 is 16 residues. This CDR3 reads CASSESVAGGGETQYF. CDR3 bases: TGTGCCAGCAGTGAATCAGTGGCAGGGGGCGGTGAGACCCAGTACTTC.

V is TRBV4-2 and J is TRBJ2-3; TRBD2 is a possible D gene (5 bases). The V and J ends lost 0 bases and 4 bases respectively, with 20 bases between them. This CDR3 has 18 amino acids. Per germline, CDR1 LGHNA and CDR2 YNFKEQ. CDR3: CASSQDIVGSSKSDTQYF. For the CDR3, the DNA is TGTGCCAGCAGCCAAGATATAGTAGGATCTAGCAAATCAGATACGCAGTATTTT.

On this clone itself: This sample also contains other DNA sequences that code for the same CDR3. J is TRBJ2-7 and V is TRBV7-9; no clear D gene. The CDR3 totals 13 residues. Germline loops: CDR1 SEHNR, CDR2 FQNEAQ (reference sequence). The ends were cut back, 3 bases at V and 0 bases at J, with 6 bases in the middle. CDR3 in amino acids: CASSLASSYEQYF. CDR3 DNA sequence: TGTGCCAGCAGCTTGGCCAGCTCCTACGAGCAGTACTTC.

The gene calls are TRBV5-1 and TRBJ1-1; D not certain. The ends were cut back, 2 bases at V and 2 bases at J, with 7 bases in the middle. This CDR3 comprises 13 residues. Germline CDR1 and CDR2: SGHRS and YFSETQ. The CDR3 nucleotides read TGCGCCAGCAGCTTTAACAGAAACACTGAAGCTTTCTTT. It specifies CASSFNRNTEAFF. Looking up the rest from reference TRBV5-1 and TRBJ1-1 gives the full variable domain: KAGVTQTPRYLIKTRGQQVTLSCSPISGHRSVSWYQQTPGQGLQFLFEYFSETQRNKGNFPGRFSGRQFSNSRSEMNVSTLELGDSALYLCASSFNRNTEAFFGQGTRLTVV.

This chain links TRBV4-1 with TRBJ2-7, with TRBD2 as a possible D gene (6 bases). The CDR3 is made up of 14 amino acids. V was shortened by 3 bases and J by 3 bases, with 12 bases between the two germline ends. CDR1 and CDR2 from the germline V gene are MGHRA and YSYEKL. CDR3 nucleotides: TGCGCCAGCAGCCAGGACGGGACTTTCTACGAGCAGTACTTC. It encodes CASSQDGTFYEQYF.

This clone appeared a single time. The chain links TRBV27 to TRBJ1-1; D call uncertain. Germline V gene sequence: CDR1 MNHEY, CDR2 SMNVEV (reference sequence). The V and J ends lost 5 bases and 5 bases respectively, with 15 bases between them. The CDR3 is 14 residues long. Here the CDR3 DNA reads TGTGCCAGCAGTCGGGTACCTCCGGGAACTGAAGCTTTCTTT. Its protein product is CASSRVPPGTEAFF.